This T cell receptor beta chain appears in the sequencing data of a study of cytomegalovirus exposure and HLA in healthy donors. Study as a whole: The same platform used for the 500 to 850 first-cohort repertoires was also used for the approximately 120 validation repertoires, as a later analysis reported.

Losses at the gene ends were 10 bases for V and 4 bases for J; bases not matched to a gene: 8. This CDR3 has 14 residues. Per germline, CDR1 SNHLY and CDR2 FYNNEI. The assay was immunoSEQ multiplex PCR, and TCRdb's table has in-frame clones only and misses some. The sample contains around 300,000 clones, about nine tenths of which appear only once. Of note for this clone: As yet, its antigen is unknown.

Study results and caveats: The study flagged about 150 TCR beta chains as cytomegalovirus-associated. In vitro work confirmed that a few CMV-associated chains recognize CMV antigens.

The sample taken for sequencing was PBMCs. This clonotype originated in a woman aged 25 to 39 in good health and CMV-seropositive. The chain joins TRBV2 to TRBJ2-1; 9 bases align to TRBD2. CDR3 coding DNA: TGTGCCACCCTAGCGGGACGACTTTACAATGAGCAGTTCTTC. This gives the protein CATLAGRLYNEQFF.